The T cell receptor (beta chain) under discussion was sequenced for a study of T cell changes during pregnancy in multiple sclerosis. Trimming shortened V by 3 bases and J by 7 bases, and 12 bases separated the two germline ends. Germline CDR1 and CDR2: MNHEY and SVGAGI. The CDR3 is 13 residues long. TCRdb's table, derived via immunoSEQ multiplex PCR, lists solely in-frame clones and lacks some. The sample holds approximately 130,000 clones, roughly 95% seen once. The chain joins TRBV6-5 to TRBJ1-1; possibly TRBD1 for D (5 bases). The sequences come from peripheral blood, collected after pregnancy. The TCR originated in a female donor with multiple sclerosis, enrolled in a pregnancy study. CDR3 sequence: CASSYYVGDEAFF. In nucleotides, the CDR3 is TGTGCCAGCAGTTATTATGTAGGGGATGAAGCTTTCTTT.